This T cell receptor (beta chain) comes out of a study of beta chain features in type 1 diabetes. The study's findings and limits: Compared to healthy donors, patients appeared to have naive, central memory and Treg TCRB repertoires that were more alike. There was a moderate but significant shortening of TCRB CDR3s in all four CD4+ subsets of Type 1 diabetes patients.

A sort by CD45RO/CCR7/CD25/CD127/CD95/CD27 yielded CD4+ naive, central memory, regulatory and stem cell-like memory cells. V shed 4 bases, J shed 6 bases, and the junction held 7 bases outside the gene matches. CDR1 and CDR2 (germline): LGHNA, YNFKEQ. This CDR3 region has 15 residues. Reverse transcription of all isolated RNA meant that expressed TCRB transcripts were sequenced. The protocol was immunoSEQ multiplex PCR, while the TCRdb copy is restricted to in-frame clones and leaves out a portion. This table holds 200,000 to 300,000 clones, 11% found once. A few counts support this clone. Its antigen is still unknown.

The genes are TRBV4-2 and TRBJ1-5; TRBD1 matches 9 bases. Sequenced: naive CD4+ T cells from blood. This TCR was sampled from a young man with type 1 diabetes. CDR3 DNA sequence: TGTGCCAGCAGCCCTGACAGGGGGGCGGGTCAGCCCCAGCATTTT. This sequence encodes CASSPDRGAGQPQHF.